These 22 T cell receptor beta chains share one sample of origin, sequenced in a study of T cell repertoires in cytomegalovirus infection. TCRdb processed the reads anew with MiXCR; each CDR3 protein has one entry. Of almost 300,000 distinct CDR3 sequences in the sample, roughly a tenth are singletons; the top ten hold more than 2.5%. Sample: PBMCs. These receptors came from a human donor in good health (CMV status not recorded). Some clones in this sample may be carry-over from other donors' samples.

The table lists this clonotype with many counts. The chain links TRBV20-1 to TRBJ2-3; weak D call: TRBD2 (6 bases). The V and J ends lost 5 bases and 2 bases respectively, with 17 bases between them. This CDR3 is built from 15 residues. Germline-derived CDR1 and CDR2 are DFQATT and SNEGSKA (reference sequence). The CDR3 region is CSALSTRSFTDTQYF. CDR3 DNA: TGCAGTGCTCTTTCGACTAGGTCTTTCACAGATACGCAGTATTTT.

This clonotype showed up many times. CDR3 residues: CASSFVGEADTQYF. DNA for the CDR3: TGTGCCAGCAGCTTTGTCGGGGAGGCAGATACGCAGTATTTT. The V call is TRBV7-2, the J call TRBJ2-3; tentative D call: TRBD2 (6 bases). This CDR3 has 14 residues. CDR1 is SGHTA and CDR2 is FQGNSA in the germline V gene. The ends were cut back, 3 bases at V and 4 bases at J, with 11 bases in the middle.

This clonotype was picked up many times. The genes are TRBV20-1 and TRBJ2-1, with D possibly being TRBD1 or TRBD2 (6 bases each). V gave up 6 bases and J gave up 2 bases, with 17 bases separating them. From germline, CDR1 is DFQATT and CDR2 SNEGSKA (reference sequence). CDR3 size: 15 residues. The DNA of the CDR3 is TGCAGTGCCCACACAGGGCGCGGGGCCTACAATGAGCAGTTCTTC. This codes for CSAHTGRGAYNEQFF.

This clonotype was seen many times. The chain is built from TRBV7-8 and TRBJ2-2; 9 nucleotides line up with TRBD2. V dropped 5 bases and J dropped 7; count of bases not matched to a gene: 17. The CDR3 is made up of 18 amino acids. Germline V gene data show CDR1 as SGHVS and CDR2 as FQNEAQ. As DNA, the CDR3 is TGTGCCAGCAGCCCCGAGAGGGTAGCGCGGGGGGGAAGCGGGGAGCTGTTTTTT. Encoded protein: CASSPERVARGGSGELFF.

This clonotype appeared a few times. The CDR3, as DNA: TGTGCCAGCAGTTTCTCTTGGGGTGGAACAGATACGCAGTATTTT. Protein: CASSFSWGGTDTQYF. The chain joins TRBV27 to TRBJ2-3, with D uncertain. CDR1 is MNHEY and CDR2 is SMNVEV in the germline V gene (reference sequence). This CDR3 spans 15 amino acids. Trimming took off 3 bases at V and 3 bases at J, with 13 bases between the two ends.

This clonotype came up many times. This chain connects TRBV7-9 to TRBJ1-2; no firm D call. In germline, CDR1 is SEHNR, CDR2 FQNEAQ (reference sequence). V was shortened by 1 base and J by 4 bases, with 10 bases between the two germline ends. This CDR3 is built from 14 residues. Here the CDR3 DNA reads TGTGCCAGCAGCTTAGAACACCTCTCCTATGGCTACACCTTC. Protein: CASSLEHLSYGYTF.

This clonotype was observed many times. The V call is TRBV28, the J call TRBJ2-5; possible D gene TRBD2, 6 bases. CDR3 length: 13 amino acids. V was clipped by 5 bases and J by 7 bases, with 14 bases between them. CDR1 is MDHEN, CDR2 SYDVKM, per germline. The CDR3 coding sequence is TGTGCCAGCAGTCCGGGACTCTCGGGGACCCAGTACTTC. It translates to CASSPGLSGTQYF.

The V call is TRBV5-1, the J call TRBJ1-2, with D perhaps matching TRBD1 (5 bases). The V and J ends lost 3 bases and 7 bases respectively, with 19 bases between them. The CDR3 runs 15 residues. The germline CDR1 and CDR2 sequences are SGHRS and YFSETQ. The CDR3 protein is CASSWGSRTLGGYTF. The CDR3 coding sequence is TGCGCCAGCAGCTGGGGGAGTAGGACATTGGGTGGCTACACCTTC.

This clonotype was found many times. The rearrangement joins TRBV2 to TRBJ1-3; unclear D gene. The germline V and J ends were trimmed by 9 bases and 0 bases, with 6 bases remaining between them. The CDR3 consists of 12 residues. Germline V gene lookup returns CDR1 SNHLY and CDR2 FYNNEI. CDR3: CASMSSGNTIYF. DNA of the CDR3: TGTGCCAGTATGAGCTCTGGAAACACCATATATTTT.

J is TRBJ2-5 and V is TRBV15, with D hard to call. CDR1 LNHNV and CDR2 YYDKDF come from the germline V gene (reference sequence). Trimming took 0 bases from V and 4 from J, leaving 6 bases between them. CDR3 length: 13 amino acids. CDR3 DNA: TGTGCCACCAGCAGAGAGTTTGGAGAGACCCAGTACTTC. As protein: CATSREFGETQYF.

This clonotype was picked up a small number of times. The chain is built from TRBV7-9 and TRBJ2-4, with TRBD1 matching 7 bases. V lost 3 bases to trimming and J lost 1 base; unmatched junction nucleotides: 3. The length of the CDR3 is 15 residues. In germline, CDR1 is SEHNR, CDR2 FQNEAQ (reference sequence). The CDR3 nucleotides read TGTGCCAGCAGCTTGACAGGGAACGCCAAAAACATTCAGTACTTC. Amino acid sequence: CASSLTGNAKNIQYF.

This clonotype has ten or more counts. The rearrangement joins TRBV6-5 to TRBJ2-3, with 9 bases matching TRBD2. This CDR3 region has 16 residues. The germline CDR1 and CDR2 sequences are MNHEY and SVGAGI. Unmatched junction bases numbered 4, after V lost 0 bases and J lost 3 bases. CDR3 residues: CASSYSSAGGTDTQYF. CDR3 bases: TGTGCCAGCAGTTACTCGTCGGCGGGAGGGACAGATACGCAGTATTTT.

This clonotype was counted a single time. The CDR3 DNA reads TGTGCCAGCAGTTACGCGGAGGCAGATACGCAGTATTTT. It is translated as CASSYAEADTQYF. J is TRBJ2-3 and V is TRBV6-2 or TRBV6-3; D may be TRBD2 (5 bases). There are 13 residues in the CDR3. V was trimmed by 2 bases and J by 4 bases, leaving 7 bases between them. Germline V gene lookup returns CDR1 MNHEY and CDR2 SVGEGT.

In its sample, this clonotype was seen many times. V usage is TRBV5-5 and J usage is TRBJ2-2, with 8 bases matching TRBD1. Trimming at V came to 4 bases and at J to 6 bases, leaving 8 bases not matched to a gene. The CDR3 loop spans 15 amino acids. Germline CDR1 SGHKS, CDR2 YYEKEE (reference sequence). Here the CDR3 reads CASSPLTGEAGELFF. CDR3 bases: TGTGCCAGCAGCCCGTTGACAGGGGAGGCCGGGGAGCTGTTTTTT. Full variable domain (remainder filled in from reference TRBV5-5 and TRBJ2-2): DAGVTQSPTHLIKTRGQQVTLRCSPISGHKSVSWYQQVLGQGPQFIFQYYEKEERGRGNFPDRFSARQFPNYSSELNVNALLLGDSALYLCASSPLTGEAGELFFGEGSRLTVL.

This clonotype was observed many times. J is TRBJ2-7 and V is TRBV2, with TRBD2 matching 13 bases. J was trimmed by 0 bases and V by 5 bases; bases with no gene match: 13. This CDR3 has 19 residues. CDR1 is SNHLY, CDR2 FYNNEI, per germline. CDR3 in amino acids: CASSPNGLAGALSSYEQYV. The CDR3 DNA follows: TGTGCCAGCAGTCCTAACGGACTAGCGGGGGCCTTGAGCTCCTACGAGCAGTACGTC.

This clonotype was detected ten times or more. The chain is built from TRBV12-3 or TRBV12-4 and TRBJ1-1, with no clear D. This CDR3 spans 13 amino acids. With 5 bases removed from V and 0 bases from J, the gap between germline ends came to 7 bases. The CDR3: CASSPQMNTEAFF. CDR3 coding DNA: TGTGCCAGCAGTCCTCAGATGAACACTGAAGCTTTCTTT.

This clonotype was observed many times. This chain links TRBV27 with TRBJ2-2; D is ambiguous. Trimming pared 3 bases from V and 0 bases from J, leaving 17 bases between. This CDR3 spans 18 amino acids. Per germline, CDR1 MNHEY and CDR2 SMNVEV (reference sequence). CDR3 protein: CASSFLGGRLANTGELFF. The CDR3 DNA follows: TGTGCCAGCAGTTTTTTAGGCGGTAGACTCGCGAACACCGGGGAGCTGTTTTTT.

This clonotype has more than one count but fewer than ten. The chain has TRBV13 and TRBJ2-7; the D call may be TRBD1 or TRBD2 (5 bases each). Germline V gives CDR1 PRHDT, CDR2 FYEKMQ (reference sequence). The CDR3 contains 14 residues. V was trimmed by 6 bases and J by 1 base, leaving 13 bases between them. For the CDR3, the DNA is TGTGCCAGCAGTACCGGGACGGGATCCTACGAGCAGTACTTC. It codes for CASSTGTGSYEQYF.

This clonotype was counted many times. The chain's CDR3 is CASSRDSHYQETQYF. For the CDR3, the DNA is TGTGCCAGCAGCCGGGACAGCCATTACCAAGAGACCCAGTACTTC. The V and J genes are TRBV7-2 and TRBJ2-5, with 7 nucleotides matching TRBD1. Per the germline V gene, CDR1 is SGHTA and CDR2 is FQGNSA. This CDR3 is built from 15 residues. V trimming: 5 bases; J trimming: 0 bases; junction bases outside the gene matches: 6. The complete variable domain, with remaining parts taken from reference TRBV7-2 and TRBJ2-5, reads GAGVSQSPSNKVTEKGKDVELRCDPISGHTALYWYRQSLGQGLEFLIYFQGNSAPDKSGLPSDRFSAERTGGSVSTLTIQRTQQEDSAVYLCASSRDSHYQETQYFGPGTRLLVL.

This clonotype showed up many times. The gene calls are TRBV28 and TRBJ1-5; D is possibly TRBD1 (5 bases). CDR1 is MDHEN, CDR2 SYDVKM, per germline. This CDR3 has 16 amino acids. V was cut by 5 bases and J by 7 bases, with 21 bases left in between. The CDR3 sequence: CASSISGGPSGQPQHF. The CDR3 nucleotides are TGTGCCAGCAGTATCTCCGGAGGGCCTTCAGGGCAGCCCCAGCATTTT.

Only a few counts were recorded for this clonotype. The chain carries TRBV2 and TRBJ2-1; 12 nucleotides align to TRBD2. Looked up from germline, CDR1 is SNHLY and CDR2 is FYNNEI. The CDR3 is 14 amino acids. Losses at the gene ends were 9 bases for V and 0 bases for J; bases not matched to a gene: 0. The CDR3 sequence is CARTSGSSYNEQFF. CDR3 coding DNA: TGTGCCAGGACTAGCGGGAGCTCCTACAATGAGCAGTTCTTC.

This clonotype occurred many times. This chain uses TRBV28 with TRBJ1-1, with unresolved D. The V end lost 3 bases, the J end lost 11 bases, and 10 bases lay between the germline ends. CDR3 length: 11 amino acids. Germline CDR1 MDHEN, CDR2 SYDVKM. In DNA form, the CDR3 reads TGTGCCAGCAGTTTGTGGCAGTGGGCTTTCTTT. It encodes CASSLWQWAFF.